The clone carrying this T cell receptor (beta chain) was recorded only once. The antigen remains unidentified. Assay: immunoSEQ multiplex PCR; the TCRdb copy retains only in-frame clones and omits some. The data show around 64,000 clones, 85% to 90% seen once. This specimen comes from a study of pediatric ulcerative colitis. The study, taken as a whole, reports: A couple of rectal clonotypes were found only in ulcerative colitis patients, all of them.

The specimen was blood. The receptor was isolated from a boy aged 10-17 years with severe ulcerative colitis.

CDR3 nucleotide sequence: TGTGCCAGCTCACGTCAGATTGAAGCTTTCTTT. Translation: CASSRQIEAFF. The chain uses TRBV18 and TRBJ1-1; D gene uncertain. Trimming left V 4 bases short and J 7 bases short, with 7 bases between. Germline V gene sequence: CDR1 KGHSH, CDR2 LQKENI. The CDR3 covers 11 residues.